The 3 T cell receptor beta chains given below trace back to one sample, sequenced in a study of blood T cell repertoires in COVID-19. Libraries were prepared by immunoSEQ multiplex PCR; TCRdb keeps only in-frame clonotypes and omits some of them. The table shows around 59,000 clones, with more than 75% occurring only once. Specimen: peripheral blood. These receptors were obtained from an elderly man with acute or convalescent COVID-19.

DNA for the CDR3: TGTGCCAGCAGCTCGGTCTCGGGGACCCAGTACTTC. Encoded protein: CASSSVSGTQYF. The chain is built from TRBV7-3 and TRBJ2-5; no firm D call. The CDR3 is 12 amino acids. CDR1 is SGHTA, CDR2 FQGTGA, per germline. The ends were cut back, 4 bases at V and 7 bases at J, with 10 bases in the middle.

J is TRBJ1-1 and V is TRBV4-1; unclear D gene. Per germline, CDR1 MGHRA and CDR2 YSYEKL. CDR3 length equals 15 residues. V lost 4 bases, J lost 4 bases, and 16 bases lay in between. CDR3 amino acids: CASSPVGGSGTEAFF. The CDR3 coding sequence is TGCGCCAGCAGCCCAGTCGGAGGGTCTGGCACTGAAGCTTTCTTT.

V usage is TRBV6-5 and J usage is TRBJ2-7; D remains unclear. CDR3 length: 11 amino acids. Germline V gene lookup returns CDR1 MNHEY and CDR2 SVGAGI. Between the trimmed V and J ends, which lost 11 bases and 0 bases, there was a span of 8 bases. CDR3 sequence: CAVQSSYEQYF. The DNA of the CDR3 is TGTGCCGTACAGAGCTCCTACGAGCAGTACTTC.